This T cell receptor beta chain originates from a study of blood T cell repertoires in COVID-19. V lost 3 bases and J lost 1, with 15 bases in between. The CDR3 is 16 residues long. CDR1 is LNHNV and CDR2 is YYDKDF in the germline V gene (reference sequence). The repertoire was sequenced with immunoSEQ multiplex PCR; TCRdb's copy has only in-frame clones and lacks some. The data hold roughly 200,000 clones, with about 86% observed a single time. This rearrangement joins TRBV15 to TRBJ1-1, with a weak D call TRBD1 (5 bases). This TCR was sampled from a middle-aged man with active or convalescent COVID-19. The specimen was peripheral blood. The CDR3 DNA reads as TGTGCCACCAGCAGCAAGCTTAGACAGAAGAACACTGAAGCTTTCTTT. Protein product: CATSSKLRQKNTEAFF.